This TCR beta chain came from a study of T-cell reconstitution after alpha-beta-depleted transplantation in children. The CDR3 is 13 residues long. V was pared by 4 bases and J by 2 bases, with 5 bases between. Study-wide results and caveats: Newly produced T cells mostly accounted for T-cell counts and diversity one year post-transplant.

This clonotype was seen at least ten times. Its antigen is still unknown. Preparing the TCRbeta library involved the use of unique molecular identifiers. MiXCR, applied by TCRdb to the PCR reads, yields one record per CDR3 protein. The data hold approximately 800,000 distinct CDR3 sequences, with approximately 15% observed a single time. The chain recombines TRBV12-3 or TRBV12-4 with TRBJ1-4; D not certain. The sequence was obtained from a male patient under 18 who had a stem cell transplant for acute lymphoblastic leukemia, so the T cells may come from the graft donor. The material was PBMCs, mostly from graft donor cells, obtained 360 days after TCRalphabeta/CD19-depleted stem cell transplant. Here the CDR3 DNA reads TGTGCCAGCAGTTCTTACACTAATGAAAAACTGTTTTTT. Translation: CASSSYTNEKLFF.